The next 26 T cell receptor beta chains were all read from a single sample in a study of blood T cell repertoires in COVID-19. The method was immunoSEQ multiplex PCR; TCRdb's version includes in-frame clones alone and lacks a portion of them. Of about 80,000 clones in the sample, 91% were seen once. The material sequenced was peripheral blood. The receptors here all came from a woman in her 50s in a cohort sampled during active COVID-19.

J is TRBJ2-7 and V is TRBV4-1; D unresolved. Germline CDR1 is MGHRA and CDR2 is YSYEKL. CDR3 length equals 15 residues. V lost 0 bases and J lost 0, with 9 bases in between. The CDR3 reads CASSQDHGNSYEQYF. The CDR3 DNA follows: TGCGCCAGCAGCCAAGATCACGGTAACTCCTACGAGCAGTACTTC.

The chain joins TRBV5-1 to TRBJ1-1; D gene unclear. Germline lookup yields CDR1 SGHRS and CDR2 YFSETQ. The CDR3 consists of 14 residues. The V end was cut by 2 bases, the J end by 1 base, with 9 bases between. CDR3 sequence (DNA): TGCGCCAGCAGCTTTGGCGGTTCGAACACTGAAGCTTTCTTT. This encodes CASSFGGSNTEAFF.

The chain uses TRBV27 and TRBJ2-7; TRBD2 matches 8 bases. Trimming removed 4 bases from V and 2 bases from J; junction bases left unmatched: 4. CDR3 length: 14 residues. Germline CDR1 and CDR2: MNHEY and SMNVEV (reference sequence). The CDR3 here is CASSSGLAPYEQYF. The CDR3 nucleotides read TGTGCCAGCAGTTCCGGACTAGCTCCCTACGAGCAGTACTTC.

This clone was picked up one time. The V and J genes are TRBV9 and TRBJ2-6, with D tentatively TRBD1 (6 bases). Germline CDR1 and CDR2: SGDLS and YYNGEE. Trimming pared 1 base from V and 0 bases from J, leaving 11 bases between. There are 17 residues in the CDR3. CDR3 sequence: CASSVTGISSGANVLTF. The CDR3 DNA reads as TGTGCCAGCAGCGTAACAGGGATAAGCTCTGGGGCCAACGTCCTGACTTTC. The complete variable domain, with remaining parts taken from reference TRBV9 and TRBJ2-6, reads DSGVTQTPKHLITATGQRVTLRCSPRSGDLSVYWYQQSLDQGLQFLIQYYNGEERAKGNILERFSAQQFPDLHSELNLSSLELGDSALYFCASSVTGISSGANVLTFGAGSRLTVL.

The sample holds one count of this clone. The rearrangement joins TRBV6-5 to TRBJ1-1; no definite D call. The germline V gene encodes CDR1 MNHEY and CDR2 SVGAGI. CDR3 length: 15 residues. The V and J ends lost 6 bases and 0 bases respectively, with 14 bases between them. Here the CDR3 reads CASRRRGSMNTEAFF. For the CDR3, the DNA is TGTGCCAGCAGGCGGAGAGGGAGCATGAACACTGAAGCTTTCTTT.

The V call is TRBV6-6, the J call TRBJ2-7, with TRBD1 matching 8 bases. V dropped 2 bases and J dropped 5; count of bases not matched to a gene: 8. This CDR3 spans 15 amino acids. Germline V gene data show CDR1 as MNHNY and CDR2 as SVGAGI (reference sequence). The CDR3 here is CASSYRGQGADEQYF. The CDR3 DNA follows: TGTGCCAGCAGTTACCGCGGACAGGGAGCTGACGAGCAGTACTTC.

This sequence joins TRBV7-3 and TRBJ2-5; a weak D match, TRBD2 (5 bases). The CDR3 has 13 residues. Trimming pared 3 bases from V and 5 bases from J, leaving 10 bases between. The germline gives CDR1 SGHTA, CDR2 FQGTGA. The CDR3 region is CASSFKGGETQYF. The CDR3 DNA reads TGTGCCAGCAGCTTTAAAGGCGGGGAGACCCAGTACTTC.

By share, this clone counts as medium-sized (0.01 to 0.1%). The rearrangement uses TRBV6-1 and TRBJ1-1; D is perhaps TRBD1 (5 bases). The CDR3 length is 14 residues. V dropped 1 base and J dropped 0 bases, with 6 bases sitting between them. The germline gives CDR1 MNHNS, CDR2 SASEGT. The CDR3 nucleotides are TGTGCCAGCAGTGAAGACAGGATGAACACTGAAGCTTTCTTT. Encoded protein: CASSEDRMNTEAFF.

This chain links TRBV3-1 (or the pseudogene TRBV3-2) with TRBJ1-1, with D possibly being TRBD1 (5 bases). The length of the CDR3 is 13 residues. Trimming pared 3 bases from V and 4 bases from J, leaving 9 bases between. Germline values: CDR1 LGHDT, CDR2 YNNKEL (reference sequence). CDR3 loop: CASSQAGFTEAFF. DNA for the CDR3: TGTGCCAGCAGCCAGGCAGGGTTCACTGAAGCTTTCTTT.

In regard to this clone: Germline is not matched at one junction end, which may reflect a read error. The chain couples TRBV7-3 to TRBJ2-7; 12 bases align to TRBD1. The CDR3 sequence is 13 residues long. Germline V lookup: CDR1 SGHTA, CDR2 FQGTGA. Here the CDR3 reads CASSAGQGAPRNF. CDR3 in DNA: TGTGCCAGCAGCGCGGGACAGGGGGCTCCCAGGAACTTC.

The V gene is TRBV28, the J gene TRBJ2-1; 7 bases map to TRBD1. The germline V gene encodes CDR1 MDHEN and CDR2 SYDVKM. V gave up 4 bases and J gave up 4 bases; unmatched junction bases: 13. The CDR3 spans 17 residues. The CDR3 spells CASSSPAEGQKYNEQFF. DNA for the CDR3: TGTGCCAGCAGTTCACCAGCTGAGGGACAGAAATACAATGAGCAGTTCTTC.

This clone came up once. The J gene is TRBJ2-1, the V gene TRBV5-5; the match to TRBD2 covers 9 bases. Germline CDR1 is SGHKS and CDR2 is YYEKEE (reference sequence). This CDR3 has 15 residues. The V and J ends lost 2 bases and 5 bases, in that order; junction bases with no gene match: 5. CDR3 sequence: CASSFSSGADNEQFF. The CDR3 DNA is TGTGCCAGCAGCTTCTCTAGCGGGGCCGACAATGAGCAGTTCTTC.

The chain uses TRBV9 and TRBJ2-3; D is perhaps TRBD2 (7 bases). Germline values: CDR1 SGDLS, CDR2 YYNGEE. V was shortened by 4 bases and J by 2 bases, with 14 bases between the two germline ends. This CDR3 region has 15 residues. CDR3 amino acids: CASSPGGGFTDTQYF. For the CDR3, the DNA is TGTGCCAGCAGCCCGGGCGGGGGCTTCACAGATACGCAGTATTTT.

The chain combines TRBV3-1 (or the pseudogene TRBV3-2) with TRBJ2-3; a weak D match, TRBD2 (5 bases). The V gene lost 4 bases and the J gene lost 2 bases, with 7 bases spanning the gap. The V gene's germline CDR1 is LGHDT and CDR2 YNNKEL (reference sequence). This CDR3 is built from 13 residues. This chain's CDR3 is CASSLLDTDTQYF. CDR3 in DNA: TGTGCCAGCAGCCTACTAGACACAGATACGCAGTATTTT.

J is TRBJ1-5 and V is TRBV5-6; no definite D call. CDR1 and CDR2 from the germline V gene are SGHDT and YYEEEE. Trimming stripped 4 bases from V and 3 bases from J, with 11 bases between. The CDR3 sequence is 14 residues long. The CDR3 DNA sequence: TGTGCCAGCAGCGTTAGGGAGAACAATCAGCCCCAGCATTTT. This codes for CASSVRENNQPQHF.

The chain has TRBV21-1 and TRBJ2-1; the DNA was not compared with TRBD2, the D call given in the table. TRBV21-1 is a known pseudogene. The CDR3 contains 15 residues. CDR3 bases: TGTGCCAGCAGCGACGAGCGGGACCTGGACAATGAGCAGTTCTTC. This gives the protein CASSDERDLDNEQFF.

Turning to this clone: The junction differs from germline at one of its ends, possibly a read error. The rearrangement uses TRBV29-1 and TRBJ2-3; TRBD1 might be the D (6 bases). CDR1 is SQVTM, CDR2 ANQGSEA, per germline. The CDR3 covers 13 residues. The CDR3 sequence: CSFDQGRQDTQYF. CDR3 nucleotide sequence: TGCAGCTTTGATCAGGGGCGGCAAGATACGCAGTATTTT.

This chain connects TRBV12-5 to TRBJ2-1; TRBD2 might be the D (5 bases). V was clipped by 2 bases and J by 0 bases, with 11 bases between them. Germline assignment: CDR1 LGHNT and CDR2 FRNRAP. The CDR3 is 16 amino acids. The chain's CDR3 is CASGLRGLSSYNEQFF. In nucleotides, the CDR3 is TGTGCTAGTGGTTTGCGCGGACTTAGCTCCTACAATGAGCAGTTCTTC.

This chain joins TRBV4-1 and TRBJ2-5; 14 nucleotides align to TRBD2. Per germline, CDR1 MGHRA and CDR2 YSYEKL. CDR3 length equals 17 residues. The junction had 3 bases not matched to a gene; V was cut back by 1 base and J by 2 bases. The CDR3 loop reads CASSQGTSGGWQETQYF. The CDR3 nucleotides are TGCGCCAGCAGCCAAGGGACTAGCGGGGGGTGGCAAGAGACCCAGTACTTC.

Only a few counts were recorded for this clone. The genes are TRBV10-3 and TRBJ2-1; 12 positions agree with TRBD2. This CDR3 has 19 amino acids. V dropped 4 bases and J dropped 5; count of bases not matched to a gene: 15. In germline, CDR1 is ENHRY, CDR2 SYGVKD. CDR3 loop: CAISGPPLLAGGAHNEQFF. As DNA, the CDR3 is TGTGCCATCAGTGGGCCCCCCCTACTAGCGGGAGGTGCTCACAATGAGCAGTTCTTC.

This clone has a handful of counts. V gene TRBV24-1 combines with J gene TRBJ2-2; a possible D gene is TRBD1 (6 bases). With 1 base removed from V and 6 bases from J, the gap between germline ends came to 11 bases. There are 15 residues in the CDR3. CDR1 is KGHDR and CDR2 is SFDVKD in the germline V gene. The CDR3 DNA reads as TGTGCCACCAGTGATTTAAGGGGGTTGGCCGGGGAGCTGTTTTTT. Translated: CATSDLRGLAGELFF.

The chain employs TRBV6-1 and TRBJ2-7, with D possibly matching TRBD1 (6 bases). Germline CDR1 MNHNS, CDR2 SASEGT. The CDR3 consists of 16 residues. V lost 1 base and J lost 2, with 15 bases in between. DNA of the CDR3: TGTGCCAGCAGTGAAGTTAGCCAGGGGAGCGCCTACGAGCAGTACTTC. Translated: CASSEVSQGSAYEQYF.

V and J are TRBV3-1 (or the pseudogene TRBV3-2) and TRBJ1-3, with TRBD1 matching over 7 bases. Per the germline V gene, CDR1 is LGHDT and CDR2 is YNNKEL (reference sequence). The V segment lost 6 bases and the J segment 4 bases; nucleotides outside the gene matches: 3. The CDR3 is made up of 13 amino acids. Here the CDR3 reads CASSSGGGNTIYF. As DNA, the CDR3 is TGTGCCAGCAGTTCAGGGGGAGGAAACACCATATATTTT.

The V and J genes are TRBV5-1 and TRBJ2-5; D possibly corresponds to TRBD2 (6 bases). V lost 7 bases, J lost 5 bases, and 21 bases lay in between. Germline CDR1 and CDR2: SGHRS and YFSETQ. This CDR3 is 15 amino acids long. The CDR3 nucleotides are TGCGCCAGCGGTCCGGGAGCTAGTGGCCGGGAGACCCAGTACTTC. It specifies CASGPGASGRETQYF. Variable domain in full (rest from reference TRBV5-1 and TRBJ2-5): KAGVTQTPRYLIKTRGQQVTLSCSPISGHRSVSWYQQTPGQGLQFLFEYFSETQRNKGNFPGRFSGRQFSNSRSEMNVSTLELGDSALYLCASGPGASGRETQYFGPGTRLLVL.

J is TRBJ2-7 and V is TRBV10-3; possible D gene TRBD1, 6 bases. The V gene's germline CDR1 is ENHRY and CDR2 SYGVKD. The CDR3 sequence is 14 residues long. V was shortened by 0 bases and J by 5 bases, with 11 bases between the two germline ends. The CDR3 DNA follows: TGTGCCATCAGTGAGTCTGTCAGGGGAAACGAGCAGTACTTC. It encodes CAISESVRGNEQYF.

The chain joins TRBV4-1 to TRBJ2-3; no definite D call. The germline gives CDR1 MGHRA, CDR2 YSYEKL. Trimming pared 1 base from V and 0 bases from J, leaving 5 bases between. The CDR3 is made up of 14 amino acids. The CDR3 bases are TGCGCCAGCAGCCAAGCGTCTAGCACAGATACGCAGTATTTT. Translation gives CASSQASSTDTQYF.